Listed below are T cell receptor beta chains from one sample, sequenced in a study of identical twins. One entry per CDR3 protein, called by TCRdb with MiXCR from the 5' RACE reads. The sample includes a few hundred thousand distinct CDR3 sequences, about 18% of them seen just once. Sequencing used naive T cells sorted from blood. The receptors were sampled from a man over 45 in good health. CDR3s include the opening cysteine and the closing phenylalanine or tryptophan. A D gene is named only where the DNA matches it firmly. Clone size, where shown, is once, few, many, or a class for clones that have expanded.

-	TRBJ2-3	TRBV12-3/TRBV12-4	many	CASSPRDTDTQYF	TGTGCCAGCAGTCCCCGGGACACAGATACGCAGTATTTT
TRBD2	TRBJ2-1	TRBV6-1	many	CASRTLPGLGYNEQFF	TGTGCCAGCAGAACCCTCCCGGGACTAGGCTACAATGAGCAGTTCTTC
-	TRBJ2-7	TRBV5-1	-	CASSPSPGEQYF	TGCGCCAGCAGCCCCTCCCCAGGCGAGCAGTACTTC
-	TRBJ2-3	TRBV7-2	few	CASSFLGWSDTQYF	TGTGCCAGCAGCTTCCTAGGGTGGTCAGATACGCAGTATTTT
TRBD2	TRBJ2-3	TRBV20-1	many	CSSRLAADTQYF	TGCAGTAGCAGACTAGCTGCAGATACGCAGTATTTT
-	TRBJ1-5	TRBV20-1	few	CSASKQANQPQHF	TGCAGTGCTAGTAAACAGGCAAATCAGCCCCAGCATTTT
TRBD1	TRBJ1-3	TRBV4-2	-	CASSQDEQGRNTIYF	TGTGCCAGCAGCCAAGACGAACAGGGGAGAAACACCATATATTTT
TRBD2	TRBJ2-7	TRBV28	few	CASSVLSGATYF	TGTGCCAGCAGTGTTCTTAGCGGGGCTACGTACTTC
-	TRBJ2-5	TRBV6-6	many	CASSSPPGETQYF	TGTGCCAGCAGTAGCCCTCCGGGAGAGACCCAGTACTTC
-	TRBJ2-7	TRBV20-1	many	CSAAGTAYAYEQYF	TGCAGTGCTGCGGGGACAGCGTACGCCTACGAGCAGTACTTC
TRBD2	TRBJ2-7	TRBV3-1	few	CASSPLGRGTYEQYF	TGTGCCAGCAGCCCACTCGGGCGGGGGACCTACGAGCAGTACTTC
-	TRBJ2-2	TRBV15	many	CATSPRVTGELFF	TGTGCCACCAGCCCCAGGGTCACCGGGGAGCTGTTTTTT
TRBD2	TRBJ2-3	TRBV7-8	many	CASSTRLAGSTDTQYF	TGTGCCAGCAGCACACGACTAGCGGGGAGCACAGATACGCAGTATTTT
-	TRBJ2-7	TRBV7-3	many	CASSSLYLSDAATYEQYF	TGTGCCAGCAGCTCCCTATACCTTAGCGACGCAGCCACCTACGAGCAGTACTTC
-	TRBJ2-1	TRBV4-2	many	CASSQRYGLSSYNEQFF	TGTGCCAGCAGCCAAAGATACGGGTTGAGCTCCTACAATGAGCAGTTCTTC
-	TRBJ1-5	TRBV28	many	CASSPDSNQPQHF	TGTGCCAGCAGTCCTGATAGCAATCAGCCCCAGCATTTT
-	TRBJ2-1	TRBV7-2	few	CASSLGAELNEQFF	TGTGCCAGCAGCTTAGGAGCGGAACTCAATGAGCAGTTCTTC
TRBD1	TRBJ2-7	TRBV5-5	-	CASSFQTGSLYEQYF	TGTGCCAGCAGCTTCCAGACAGGGTCTCTCTACGAGCAGTACTTC
TRBD2	TRBJ2-3	TRBV20-1	many	CSARGGRATDTQYF	TGCAGTGCTAGGGGCGGGAGAGCCACAGATACGCAGTATTTT
-	TRBJ2-1	TRBV4-3	many	CASNPSNGPEDEQFF	TGCGCCAGCAACCCAAGCAACGGTCCGGAGGATGAGCAGTTCTTC
TRBD2	TRBJ2-3	TRBV20-1	few	CSAKPFSGRPQYF	TGCAGCGCCAAACCCTTTAGCGGGAGGCCGCAGTATTTT
-	TRBJ2-1	TRBV6-1	-	CASSEGQPSSYNEQFF	TGTGCCAGCAGTGAGGGCCAGCCGAGCTCCTACAATGAGCAGTTCTTC
-	TRBJ1-2	TRBV5-1	few	CASSLARDYGYTF	TGCGCCAGCAGCTTGGCTAGGGACTATGGCTACACCTTC
TRBD1	TRBJ2-1	TRBV10-2	few	CASTRDRGGNEQFF	TGCGCCAGCACCAGGGACAGGGGTGGTAATGAGCAGTTCTTC
TRBD1	TRBJ2-3	TRBV29-1	many	CSAPTGQRTDTQYF	TGCAGCGCCCCGACAGGGCAACGGACAGATACGCAGTATTTT
TRBD1	TRBJ2-7	TRBV5-1	-	CASSFTFGTGSYEQYF	TGCGCCAGCAGCTTCACCTTCGGGACAGGGTCCTACGAGCAGTACTTC
-	TRBJ2-7	TRBV7-2	-	CASSLGPFGRTYEQYF	TGTGCCAGCAGCTTAGGGCCTTTCGGGCGGACCTACGAGCAGTACTTC
-	TRBJ2-7	TRBV6-5	-	CASSYSESRGYEQYF	TGTGCCAGCAGTTATTCGGAGTCGAGGGGCTACGAGCAGTACTTC
-	TRBJ2-1	TRBV7-9	few	CASSPPLTRSSYNEQFF	TGTGCCAGCAGCCCTCCTTTGACTAGATCTTCCTACAATGAGCAGTTCTTC